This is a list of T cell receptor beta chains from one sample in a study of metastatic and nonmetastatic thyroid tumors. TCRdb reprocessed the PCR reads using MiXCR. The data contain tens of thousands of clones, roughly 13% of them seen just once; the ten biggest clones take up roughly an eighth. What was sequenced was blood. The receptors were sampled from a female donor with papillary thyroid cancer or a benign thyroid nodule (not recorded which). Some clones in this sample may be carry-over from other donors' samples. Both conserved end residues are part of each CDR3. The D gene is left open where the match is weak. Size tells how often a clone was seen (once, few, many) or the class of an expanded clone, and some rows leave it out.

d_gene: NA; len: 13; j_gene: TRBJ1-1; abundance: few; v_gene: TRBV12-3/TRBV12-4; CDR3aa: CASSLKQRGAAFF; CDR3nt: TGTGCCAGCAGTTTGAAACAAAGGGGGGCAGCTTTCTTT
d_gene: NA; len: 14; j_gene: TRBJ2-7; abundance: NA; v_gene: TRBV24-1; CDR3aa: CATRGSWTSYEQYF; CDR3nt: TGTGCCACCAGAGGTAGCTGGACGTCCTACGAGCAGTACTTC
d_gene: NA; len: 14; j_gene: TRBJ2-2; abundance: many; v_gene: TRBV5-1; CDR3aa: CASSFSGNTGELFF; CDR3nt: TGCGCCAGCAGCTTTTCGGGGAACACCGGGGAGCTGTTTTTT
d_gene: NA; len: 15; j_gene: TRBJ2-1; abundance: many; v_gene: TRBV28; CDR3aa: CASSLRLEGYNEQFF; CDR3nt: TGTGCCAGCAGTTTAAGACTAGAAGGCTACAATGAGCAGTTCTTC
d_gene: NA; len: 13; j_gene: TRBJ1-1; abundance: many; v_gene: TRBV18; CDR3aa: CASSQAGHTEAFF; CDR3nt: TGTGCCAGCTCACAAGCAGGGCACACTGAAGCTTTCTTT
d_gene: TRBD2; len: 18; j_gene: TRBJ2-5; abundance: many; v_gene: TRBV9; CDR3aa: CASSVGGKGGLARETQYF; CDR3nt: TGTGCCAGCAGCGTAGGAGGAAAGGGGGGACTAGCTCGGGAGACCCAGTACTTC
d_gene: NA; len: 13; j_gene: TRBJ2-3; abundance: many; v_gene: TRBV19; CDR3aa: CASSQDSTDTQYF; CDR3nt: TGTGCCAGTAGCCAGGACTCCACAGATACGCAGTATTTT
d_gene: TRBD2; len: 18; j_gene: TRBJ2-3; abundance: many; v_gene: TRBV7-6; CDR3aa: CASSLRSLAGSGSDTQYF; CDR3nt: TGTGCCAGCAGCTTAAGGTCTCTAGCGGGATCCGGTAGTGATACGCAGTATTTT
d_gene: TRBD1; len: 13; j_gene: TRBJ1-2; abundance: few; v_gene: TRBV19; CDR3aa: CASTGQEHYGYTF; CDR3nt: TGTGCCAGCACGGGACAGGAACACTATGGCTACACCTTC
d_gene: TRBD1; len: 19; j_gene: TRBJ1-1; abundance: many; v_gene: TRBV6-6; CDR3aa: CASTTGPRTGSLKNTEAFF; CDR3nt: TGTGCCAGCACCACCGGCCCCCGGACAGGGAGTCTAAAGAACACTGAAGCTTTCTTT
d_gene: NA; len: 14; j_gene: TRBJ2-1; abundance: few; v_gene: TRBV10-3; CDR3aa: CAISELVDRNEQFF; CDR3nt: TGTGCCATCAGTGAGCTGGTGGATCGGAATGAGCAGTTCTTC
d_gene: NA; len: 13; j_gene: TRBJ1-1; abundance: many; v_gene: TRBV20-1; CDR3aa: CSARGYRDPEAFF; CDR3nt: TGCAGTGCTAGAGGCTACAGGGACCCTGAAGCTTTCTTT
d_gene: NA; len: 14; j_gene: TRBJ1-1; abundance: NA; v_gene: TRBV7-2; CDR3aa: CASRQGVPNTEAFF; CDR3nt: TGTGCCAGCAGACAAGGGGTACCGAACACTGAAGCTTTCTTT
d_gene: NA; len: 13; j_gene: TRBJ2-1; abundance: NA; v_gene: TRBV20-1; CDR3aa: CSASDRLYNEQFF; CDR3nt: TGCAGTGCTAGCGACAGGTTGTACAATGAGCAGTTCTTC
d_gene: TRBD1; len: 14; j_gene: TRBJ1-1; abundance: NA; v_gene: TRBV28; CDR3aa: CASSLSSTGGRAFF; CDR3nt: TGTGCCAGCAGTTTAAGTTCTACAGGGGGCCGGGCTTTCTTT
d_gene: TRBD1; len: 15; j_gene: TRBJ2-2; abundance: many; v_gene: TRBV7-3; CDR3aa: CASSLRQGNTGELFF; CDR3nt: TGTGCCAGCAGCTTAAGACAGGGGAACACCGGGGAGCTGTTTTTT
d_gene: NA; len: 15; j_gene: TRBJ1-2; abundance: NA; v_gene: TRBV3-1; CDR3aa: CASSPGDRLLYGYTF; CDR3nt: TGTGCCAGCAGCCCAGGGGACCGCCTATTGTATGGCTACACCTTC
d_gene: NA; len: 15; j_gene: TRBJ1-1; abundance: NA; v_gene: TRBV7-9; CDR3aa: CASSLERGGGTEAFF; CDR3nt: TGTGCCAGCAGCTTAGAGAGGGGAGGGGGCACTGAAGCTTTCTTT
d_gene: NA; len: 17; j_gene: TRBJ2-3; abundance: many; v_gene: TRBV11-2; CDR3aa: CASSLTAGAFSTDTQYF; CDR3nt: TGTGCCAGCAGCTTAACTGCAGGGGCATTTTCCACAGATACGCAGTATTTT
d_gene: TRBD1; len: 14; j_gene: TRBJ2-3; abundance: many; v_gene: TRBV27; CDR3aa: CASKTGQYTDTQYF; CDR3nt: TGTGCCAGCAAAACGGGACAGTACACAGATACGCAGTATTTT
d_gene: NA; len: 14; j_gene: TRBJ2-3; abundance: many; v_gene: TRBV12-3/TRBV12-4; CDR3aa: CASRPGPSTDTQYF; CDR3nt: TGTGCCAGTAGACCGGGGCCCAGCACAGATACGCAGTATTTT
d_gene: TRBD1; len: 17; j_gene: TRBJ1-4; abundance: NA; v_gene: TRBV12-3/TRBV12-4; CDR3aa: CASSSTGNQGISEKLFF; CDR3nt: TGTGCCAGCAGTTCGACAGGGAATCAGGGAATAAGTGAAAAACTGTTTTTT
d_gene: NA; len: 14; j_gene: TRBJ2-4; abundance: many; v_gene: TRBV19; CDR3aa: CASATGLAKNIQYF; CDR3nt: TGTGCCAGTGCAACAGGCCTAGCCAAAAACATTCAGTACTTC
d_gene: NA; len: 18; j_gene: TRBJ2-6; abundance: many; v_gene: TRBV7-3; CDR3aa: CASSSPRGEITGANVLTF; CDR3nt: TGTGCCAGCAGCTCCCCGCGTGGGGAGATCACTGGGGCCAACGTCCTGACTTTC
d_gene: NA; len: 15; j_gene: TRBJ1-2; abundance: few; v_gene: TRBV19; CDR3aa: CASSIPQEINYGYTF; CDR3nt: TGTGCCAGTAGTATACCGCAGGAGATCAACTATGGCTACACCTTC
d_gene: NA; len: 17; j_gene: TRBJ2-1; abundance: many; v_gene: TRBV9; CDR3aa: CASSVSHSWSSYNEQFF; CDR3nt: TGTGCCAGCAGCGTATCTCACAGTTGGAGCTCCTACAATGAGCAGTTCTTC
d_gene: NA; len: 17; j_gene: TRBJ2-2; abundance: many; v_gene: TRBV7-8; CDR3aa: CASSLGLGSLYTGELFF; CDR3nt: TGTGCCAGCAGCTTAGGTTTGGGGAGTTTATATACCGGGGAGCTGTTTTTT
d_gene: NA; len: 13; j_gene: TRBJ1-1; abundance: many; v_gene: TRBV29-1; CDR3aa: CSVTGAMNTEAFF; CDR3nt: TGCAGCGTCACCGGGGCCATGAACACTGAAGCTTTCTTT
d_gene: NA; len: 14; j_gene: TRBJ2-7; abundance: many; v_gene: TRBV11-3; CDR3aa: CASSFSSTSYEQYF; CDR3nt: TGTGCCAGCAGCTTCTCGTCAACTTCCTACGAGCAGTACTTC
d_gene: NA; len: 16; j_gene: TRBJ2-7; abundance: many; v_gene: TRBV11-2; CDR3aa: CASSLDWIGNAHEQYF; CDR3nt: TGTGCCAGCAGCTTAGATTGGATAGGGAATGCTCACGAGCAGTACTTC
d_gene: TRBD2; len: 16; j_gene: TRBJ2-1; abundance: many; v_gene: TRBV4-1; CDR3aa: CASSPGPLAGFDEQFF; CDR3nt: TGCGCCAGCAGCCCGGGGCCACTAGCGGGATTCGATGAGCAGTTCTTC
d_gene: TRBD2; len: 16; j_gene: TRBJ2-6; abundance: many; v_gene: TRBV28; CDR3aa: CASSSAGFVGANVLTF; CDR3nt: TGTGCCAGCAGTTCAGCGGGGTTCGTGGGGGCCAACGTCCTGACTTTC
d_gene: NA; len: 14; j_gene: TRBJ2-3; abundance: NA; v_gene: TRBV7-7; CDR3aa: CASSLDGPLDTQYF; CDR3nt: TGTGCTAGCAGCTTGGACGGGCCGTTGGATACGCAGTATTTT
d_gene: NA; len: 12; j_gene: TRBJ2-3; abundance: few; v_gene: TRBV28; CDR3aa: CASSMQGYTQYF; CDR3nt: TGTGCCAGCAGTATGCAGGGTTATACGCAGTATTTT
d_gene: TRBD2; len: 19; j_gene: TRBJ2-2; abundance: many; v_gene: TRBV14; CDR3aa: CASSPTLGGRAPNTGELFF; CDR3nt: TGTGCCAGCAGCCCTACTTTGGGGGGGAGGGCCCCGAACACCGGGGAGCTGTTTTTT
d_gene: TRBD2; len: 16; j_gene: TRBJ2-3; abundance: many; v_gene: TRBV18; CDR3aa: CASSPPSGRTTDTQYF; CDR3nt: TGTGCCAGCTCACCACCGAGCGGGAGGACCACAGATACGCAGTATTTT
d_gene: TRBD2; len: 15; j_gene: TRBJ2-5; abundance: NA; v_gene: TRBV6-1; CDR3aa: CASRSGLAPQETQYF; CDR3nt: TGTGCCAGCAGATCGGGACTAGCGCCTCAAGAGACCCAGTACTTC
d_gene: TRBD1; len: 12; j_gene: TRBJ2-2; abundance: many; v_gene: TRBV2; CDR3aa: CASGTGTGELFF; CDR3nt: TGTGCCAGTGGGACAGGGACCGGGGAGCTGTTTTTT